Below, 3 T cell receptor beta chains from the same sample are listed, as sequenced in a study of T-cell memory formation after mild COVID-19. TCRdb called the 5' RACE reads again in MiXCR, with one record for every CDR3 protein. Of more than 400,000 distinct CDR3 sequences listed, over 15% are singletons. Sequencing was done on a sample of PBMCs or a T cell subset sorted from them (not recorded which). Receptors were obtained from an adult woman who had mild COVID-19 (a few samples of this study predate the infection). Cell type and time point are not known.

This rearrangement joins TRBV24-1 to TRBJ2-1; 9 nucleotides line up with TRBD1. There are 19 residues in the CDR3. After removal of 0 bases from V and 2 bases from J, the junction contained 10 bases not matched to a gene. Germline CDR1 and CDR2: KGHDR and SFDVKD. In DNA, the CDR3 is TGTGCCACCAGTGATTTGCAAGGACAACAGGGGGCTCCCTACAATGAGCAGTTCTTC. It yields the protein CATSDLQGQQGAPYNEQFF.

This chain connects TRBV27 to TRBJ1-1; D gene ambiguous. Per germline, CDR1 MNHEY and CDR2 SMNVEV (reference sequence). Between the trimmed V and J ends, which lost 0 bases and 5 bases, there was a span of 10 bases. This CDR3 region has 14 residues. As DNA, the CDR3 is TGTGCCAGCAGTTTATCTCCGATGAGGACTGAAGCTTTCTTT. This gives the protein CASSLSPMRTEAFF.

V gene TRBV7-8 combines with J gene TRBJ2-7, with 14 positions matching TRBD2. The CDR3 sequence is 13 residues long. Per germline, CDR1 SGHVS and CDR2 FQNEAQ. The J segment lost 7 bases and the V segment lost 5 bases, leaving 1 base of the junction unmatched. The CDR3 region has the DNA TGTGCCAGCAGCCGGACTAGCGGGGGGGAGCAGTACTTC. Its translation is CASSRTSGGEQYF.